This entry is about one TCR beta chain. Antigen specificity is unknown. Germline V gene sequence: CDR1 MNHNS, CDR2 SASEGT. After removal of 3 bases from V and 4 bases from J, the junction contained 9 bases not matched to a gene. This CDR3 has 16 amino acids. The sample originates from a study of chemoradiotherapy in HPV16-positive cancers. About the research overall: Candidate HPV-specific clones and shared TCR motifs came from two HPV16-positive patients. Whole-study results and caveats: Candidate HPV-specific clones and E7-related TCR motifs grew in tumor during treatment.

Repertoires were sampled repeatedly during chemoradiotherapy. Using immunoSEQ multiplex PCR, the repertoire was profiled, and TCRdb retains in-frame clones only, with some absent. The data contain approximately 1,000 clones, roughly 77% of them singletons. This TCR was recovered from a human donor with HPV-associated anogenital cancer. Sequenced material: tumor tissue, taken from a patient who underwent chemoradiotherapy. The rearrangement uses TRBV6-1 and TRBJ2-3; the match to TRBD2 covers 8 bases. The CDR3 here is CASSDGLARGPDTQYF. The CDR3 bases are TGTGCCAGCAGTGACGGACTAGCCCGGGGGCCAGATACGCAGTATTTT.